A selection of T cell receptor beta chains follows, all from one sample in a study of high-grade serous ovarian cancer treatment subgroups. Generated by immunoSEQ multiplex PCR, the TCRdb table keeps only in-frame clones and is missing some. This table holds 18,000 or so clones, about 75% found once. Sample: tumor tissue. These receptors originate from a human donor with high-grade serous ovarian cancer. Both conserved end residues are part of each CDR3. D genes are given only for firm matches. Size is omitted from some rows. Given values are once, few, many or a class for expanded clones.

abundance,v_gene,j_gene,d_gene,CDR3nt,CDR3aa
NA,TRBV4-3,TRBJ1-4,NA,TGCGCCAGCAGCCAAAATAGAGGGGTTCGAGAAAAACTGTTTTTT,CASSQNRGVREKLFF
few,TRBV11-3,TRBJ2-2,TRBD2,TGTGCCAGCAGCACAGGAGGGACTAGCGACACCGGGGAGCTGTTTTTT,CASSTGGTSDTGELFF
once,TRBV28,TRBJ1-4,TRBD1,TGTGCCAGCACTCAGGGGGGGGGTGAAAAACTGTTTTTT,CASTQGGGEKLFF
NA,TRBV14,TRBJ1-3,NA,TGTGCCAGCAGCCAAGGGGTAAACACCATATATTTT,CASSQGVNTIYF
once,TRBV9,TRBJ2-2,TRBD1,TGTGCCAGCAGCGCTTCGCGAACAGGGGTGAACACCGGGGAGCTGTTTTTT,CASSASRTGVNTGELFF
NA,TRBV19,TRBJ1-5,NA,TGTGCCAGTAAGGGCCAGGTGGGCGGTCAGCCCCAGCATTTT,CASKGQVGGQPQHF
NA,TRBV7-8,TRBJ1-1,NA,TGTGCCAGCAGCTTCCCGAACACTGAAGCTTTCTTT,CASSFPNTEAFF
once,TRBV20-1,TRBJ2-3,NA,TGCAGTGCTCAAGTTGCAGATACGCAGTATTTT,CSAQVADTQYF
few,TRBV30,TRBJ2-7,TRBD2,TGTGCCTGGAGAGGAGCGGGATCCTACGAGCAGTACTTC,CAWRGAGSYEQYF
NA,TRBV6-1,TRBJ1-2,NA,TGTGCCAGCAGTGGGACGGTGATCTATGGCTACACCTTC,CASSGTVIYGYTF
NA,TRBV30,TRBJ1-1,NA,TGTGCCTGGAGTGTATATGGCACTGAAGCTTTCTTT,CAWSVYGTEAFF
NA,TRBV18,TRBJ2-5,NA,TGTGCCAGCTCACCACGTCCGGGAGTGGAAGAGACCCAGTACTTC,CASSPRPGVEETQYF
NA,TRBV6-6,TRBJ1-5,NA,TGTGCCAGCAGCGCTACAGGGAACAATCAGCCCCAGCATTTT,CASSATGNNQPQHF
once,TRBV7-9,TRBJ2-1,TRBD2,TGTGCCAGCAGCAGACTAGCGGGAGGGGGTGAGCAGTTCTTC,CASSRLAGGGEQFF